These 16 T cell receptor beta chains came from one sample sequenced in a study of shared clonotypes between healthy human individuals. Naive CD8 isolation took CD45RO-negative cells positively selected for CCR7 and excluded terminally differentiated effector memory CD45RA+ cells. Here immunoSEQ multiplex PCR was the method, and the copy in TCRdb shows in-frame clones only, minus some. The sample comprises hundreds of thousands of clones, 95% to 96% of which are singletons, and around 0.097% rests with the top ten. Sequencing used naive CD8+ T cells sorted from blood. Source of these receptors: a woman in her thirties in good health.

The gene calls are TRBV29-1 and TRBJ2-7, with 11 bases identical to TRBD2. Germline lookup yields CDR1 SQVTM and CDR2 ANQGSEA. This CDR3 comprises 15 residues. With V trimmed by 2 bases and J by 4 bases, 7 bases remained unmatched. For the CDR3, the DNA is TGCAGCGTTGAATTGCTAGCGGGAGGCCTATACGAGCAGTACTTC. This gives the protein CSVELLAGGLYEQYF.

The chain carries TRBV2 and TRBJ1-1, with D perhaps matching TRBD1 (5 bases). Trimming cost V 2 bases and J 6 bases, with 22 bases left between them. The CDR3 spans 17 residues. Per the germline V gene, CDR1 is SNHLY and CDR2 is FYNNEI. The chain's CDR3 is CASSETKERDLSPEAFF. In DNA, the CDR3 is TGTGCCAGCAGTGAAACCAAGGAGAGGGACCTGAGCCCTGAAGCTTTCTTT.

V is TRBV19 and J is TRBJ1-1; 12 nucleotides line up with TRBD1. V shed 8 bases and J 3 bases; nucleotides not matched to a gene: 4. The germline V gene has CDR1 LNHDA and CDR2 SQIVND (reference sequence). The CDR3 has 14 residues. The CDR3 spells CASGTGGMYTEAFF. For the CDR3, the DNA is TGTGCCAGTGGGACAGGGGGCATGTACACTGAAGCTTTCTTT.

The chain carries TRBV5-6 and TRBJ1-2; D gene ambiguous. Germline V gives CDR1 SGHDT, CDR2 YYEEEE. The CDR3 is 14 amino acids. Trimming removed 2 bases at V and 4 bases at J, with 12 bases between. CDR3 sequence: CASSFALESYGYTF. The DNA of the CDR3 is TGTGCCAGCAGCTTTGCACTTGAAAGCTATGGCTACACCTTC.

This sequence joins TRBV5-6 and TRBJ2-3; D gene ambiguous. V was shortened by 0 bases and J by 6 bases, with 5 bases between the two germline ends. The CDR3 is 12 residues long. Looked up from germline, CDR1 is SGHDT and CDR2 is YYEEEE. The DNA for the CDR3 is TGTGCCAGCAGCTTGGTCAGCGATACGCAGTATTTT. It yields the protein CASSLVSDTQYF.

This clone has a single count. The V gene is TRBV29-1, the J gene TRBJ2-1, with 11 bases that match TRBD2. With V trimmed by 7 bases and J by 0 bases, 8 bases remained unmatched. This CDR3 has 16 residues. Germline CDR1 and CDR2: SQVTM and ANQGSEA. The CDR3 DNA is TGCAGCGCCACAGGGACTAGCGGCCGCTCCTACAATGAGCAGTTCTTC. Protein product: CSATGTSGRSYNEQFF.

The chain recombines TRBV15 with TRBJ2-3; perhaps TRBD2 as D (5 bases). This CDR3 spans 17 amino acids. V was shortened by 3 bases and J by 1 base, with 17 bases between the two germline ends. Germline values: CDR1 LNHNV, CDR2 YYDKDF (reference sequence). CDR3 in amino acids: CATSRAAILGGTDTQYF. The CDR3 DNA sequence: TGTGCCACCAGCAGGGCTGCCATACTAGGTGGCACAGATACGCAGTATTTT.

This clone appeared a single time. The chain combines TRBV19 with TRBJ2-3; 8 positions agree with TRBD2. J gave up 4 bases and V 6 bases, and 9 bases lay outside the gene matches. Germline CDR1 LNHDA, CDR2 SQIVND (reference sequence). The CDR3 spans 15 residues. CDR3 in DNA: TGTGCCAGTAGCGAAGGACGGGAGGGACCAGATACGCAGTATTTT. As protein: CASSEGREGPDTQYF.

The chain links TRBV4-1 to TRBJ2-7; 8 nucleotides match TRBD1. Germline trimming cut 3 bases from V and 4 bases from J; bases unmatched to any gene: 2. Germline loops: CDR1 MGHRA, CDR2 YSYEKL. The CDR3 runs to 13 residues. The CDR3 is CASSHHRGYEQYF. In nucleotides, the CDR3 is TGCGCCAGCAGCCACCACAGGGGGTACGAGCAGTACTTC.

The rearrangement joins TRBV27 to TRBJ1-6, with D maybe TRBD1 (5 bases). The V gene lost 5 bases and the J gene lost 9 bases, with 14 bases spanning the gap. The CDR3 is 14 amino acids. Germline CDR1 MNHEY, CDR2 SMNVEV (reference sequence). CDR3 residues: CASSTPMGLSPLHF. As DNA, the CDR3 is TGTGCCAGCAGTACCCCTATGGGACTTTCACCCCTCCACTTT.

The rearrangement joins TRBV27 to TRBJ2-7; a possible D gene is TRBD1 (6 bases). The V end lost 3 bases, the J end lost 0 bases, and 15 bases lay between the germline ends. The CDR3 totals 16 residues. The V gene's germline CDR1 is MNHEY and CDR2 SMNVEV (reference sequence). CDR3 loop: CASSLGPGTISYEQYF. The CDR3 DNA reads TGTGCCAGCAGTTTGGGGCCCGGGACAATCTCCTACGAGCAGTACTTC.

This chain links TRBV5-4 with TRBJ2-5, with 7 bases identical to TRBD1. There are 13 residues in the CDR3. Germline V CDR1 and CDR2: SGHNT, YYREEE (reference sequence). J lost 2 bases, V lost 4 bases, and 2 bases had no gene match. The CDR3 sequence is CASSPGQQETQYF. The CDR3 nucleotides are TGTGCCAGCAGCCCGGGACAGCAAGAGACCCAGTACTTC.

The chain employs TRBV12-5 and TRBJ2-1, with TRBD2 matching 9 bases. This CDR3 comprises 19 residues. Per the germline V gene, CDR1 is LGHNT and CDR2 is FRNRAP. J was trimmed by 6 bases and V by 0 bases; bases with no gene match: 15. The CDR3 loop reads CASGLVGLAYVGGVNEQFF. Written as DNA, the CDR3 is TGTGCTAGTGGTTTGGTTGGACTAGCGTACGTTGGGGGTGTCAATGAGCAGTTCTTC.

V and J are TRBV7-3 and TRBJ2-1, with TRBD2 matching over 14 bases. Germline CDR1 is SGHTA and CDR2 is FQGTGA. The CDR3 runs to 18 residues. With 6 bases clipped from V and 6 bases from J, the junction kept 13 bases outside the gene matches. This CDR3 reads CASRTDMTSGRDPNEQFF. Here the CDR3 DNA reads TGTGCCAGCAGGACAGACATGACTAGCGGGAGGGACCCCAATGAGCAGTTCTTC.

This chain links TRBV2 with TRBJ2-7; D remains unclear. V shed 7 bases and J shed 2 bases, with 3 bases lying between them. Germline V gene sequence: CDR1 SNHLY, CDR2 FYNNEI. This CDR3 is built from 10 residues. CDR3 nucleotides: TGTGCCAGCAAGGCCTACGAGCAGTACTTC. This gives the protein CASKAYEQYF.

The chain combines TRBV30 with TRBJ2-1, with D unclear. The CDR3 contains 13 residues. V lost 0 bases and J 8 bases, leaving 11 bases between the germline ends. Per germline, CDR1 GTSNPN and CDR2 SVGIG (reference sequence). CDR3 region: CAWSVLKSDEQFF. CDR3 nucleotides: TGTGCCTGGAGTGTACTGAAGTCCGATGAGCAGTTCTTC.